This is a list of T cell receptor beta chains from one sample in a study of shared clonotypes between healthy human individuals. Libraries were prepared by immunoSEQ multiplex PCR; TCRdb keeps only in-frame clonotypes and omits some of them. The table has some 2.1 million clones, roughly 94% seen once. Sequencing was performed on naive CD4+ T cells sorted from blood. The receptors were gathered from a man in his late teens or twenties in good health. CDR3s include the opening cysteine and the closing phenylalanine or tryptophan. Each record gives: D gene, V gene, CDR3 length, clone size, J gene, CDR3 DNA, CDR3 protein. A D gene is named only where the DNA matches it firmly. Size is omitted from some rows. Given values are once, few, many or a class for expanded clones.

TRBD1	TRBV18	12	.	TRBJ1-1	TGTGCCAGCTCACCCCAGGGGGGTGAGGCTTTCTTT	CASSPQGGEAFF
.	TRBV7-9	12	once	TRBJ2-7	TGTGCCAGCAGCTTAGGGGTCTACGAGCAGTACTTC	CASSLGVYEQYF
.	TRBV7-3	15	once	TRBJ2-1	TGTGCCAGCAGCCCTGGGGGGCCCGTCGGCAATGAGCAGTTCTTC	CASSPGGPVGNEQFF
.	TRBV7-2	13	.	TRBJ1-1	TGTGCCAGCACTAGGACCGGGGGCGCTGAAGCTTTCTTT	CASTRTGGAEAFF
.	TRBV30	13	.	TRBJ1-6	TGTGCCTGGAAGGGGGGCTCGCATTCACCCCTCCACTTT	CAWKGGSHSPLHF
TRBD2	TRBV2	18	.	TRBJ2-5	TGTGCCAGCAGGGGTAGCAGGCCTAGCGGAGCGTTCCAAGAGACCCAGTACTTC	CASRGSRPSGAFQETQYF
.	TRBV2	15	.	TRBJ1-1	TGTGCCAGCAGGGCCGGCCCAGTAGCTTTTTTTGAAGCTTTCTTT	CASRAGPVAFFEAFF
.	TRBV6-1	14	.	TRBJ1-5	TGTGCCAGCAGTGGGGACCCAACGAATCAGCCCCAGCATTTT	CASSGDPTNQPQHF
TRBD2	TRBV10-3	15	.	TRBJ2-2	TGTGCCATCACTCCGGGAGGGTCGAACACCGGGGAGCTGTTTTTT	CAITPGGSNTGELFF
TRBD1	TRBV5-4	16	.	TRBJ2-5	TGTGCCAGCAGGCCTGGTGGACAGGGGGTGGGGGAGACCCAGTACTTC	CASRPGGQGVGETQYF
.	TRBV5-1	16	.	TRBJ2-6	TGCGCCAGCAGCTTGGACACTTCCTCTGGGGCCAACGTCCTGACTTTC	CASSLDTSSGANVLTF
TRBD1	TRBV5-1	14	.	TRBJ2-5	TGCGCCAGCAGCGGGACAGGGGGCAGGGAGACCCAGTACTTC	CASSGTGGRETQYF
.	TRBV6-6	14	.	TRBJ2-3	TGTGCCAGCAGTAACCGGGCGAGCACAGATACGCAGTATTTT	CASSNRASTDTQYF
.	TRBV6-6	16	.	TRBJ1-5	TGTGCCAGCAGTTCCCGGGAAATAACAGTAGGTCAGCCCCAGCATTTT	CASSSREITVGQPQHF
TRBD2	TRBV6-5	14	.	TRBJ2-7	TGTGCCAGCAGTTACCGGGCTAGCGGCTACGAGCAGTACTTC	CASSYRASGYEQYF
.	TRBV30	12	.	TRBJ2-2	TGTGCCTGGAGTATTAACGCCGGGGAGCTGTTTTTT	CAWSINAGELFF
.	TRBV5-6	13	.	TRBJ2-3	TGTGCCAGCAGCCCGGGACGGTCAGATACGCAGTATTTT	CASSPGRSDTQYF
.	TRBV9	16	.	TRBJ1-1	TGTGCCAGCAGCGCACTTCCAGGGACCATGAACACTGAAGCTTTCTTT	CASSALPGTMNTEAFF
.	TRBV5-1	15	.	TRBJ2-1	TGCGCCAGCAGCCCCCGGGGGTCCTCCTACAATGAGCAGTTCTTC	CASSPRGSSYNEQFF
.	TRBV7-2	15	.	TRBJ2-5	TGTGCCAGCAGCTTAGGTCATCCTGGTGGAGAGACCCAGTACTTC	CASSLGHPGGETQYF